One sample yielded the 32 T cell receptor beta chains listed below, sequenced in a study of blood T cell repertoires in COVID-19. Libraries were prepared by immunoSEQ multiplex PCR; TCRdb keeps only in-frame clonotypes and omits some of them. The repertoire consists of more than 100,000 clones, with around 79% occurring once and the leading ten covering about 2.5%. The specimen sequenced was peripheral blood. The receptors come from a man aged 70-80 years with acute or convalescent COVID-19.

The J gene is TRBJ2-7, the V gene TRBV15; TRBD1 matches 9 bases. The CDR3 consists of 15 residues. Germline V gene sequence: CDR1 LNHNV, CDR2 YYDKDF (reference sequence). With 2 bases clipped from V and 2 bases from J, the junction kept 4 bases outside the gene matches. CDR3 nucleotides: TGTGCCACCAGCAGACCCGGGACAGGGACCTACGAGCAGTACTTC. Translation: CATSRPGTGTYEQYF.

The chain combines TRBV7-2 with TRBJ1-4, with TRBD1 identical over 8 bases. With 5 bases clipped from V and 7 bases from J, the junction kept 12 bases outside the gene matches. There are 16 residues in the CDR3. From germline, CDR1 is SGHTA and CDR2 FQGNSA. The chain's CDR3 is CASSLLPGQVAEKLFF. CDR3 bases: TGTGCCAGCAGCCTCCTTCCGGGACAGGTGGCTGAAAAACTGTTTTTT.

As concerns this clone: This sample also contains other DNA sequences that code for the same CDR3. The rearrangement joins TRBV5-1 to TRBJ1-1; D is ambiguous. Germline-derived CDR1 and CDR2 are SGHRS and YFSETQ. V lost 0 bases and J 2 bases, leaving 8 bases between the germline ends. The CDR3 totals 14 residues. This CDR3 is CASSLAGSNTEAFF. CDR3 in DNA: TGCGCCAGCAGCTTGGCAGGATCAAACACTGAAGCTTTCTTT. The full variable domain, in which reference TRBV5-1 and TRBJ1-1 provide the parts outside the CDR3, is KAGVTQTPRYLIKTRGQQVTLSCSPISGHRSVSWYQQTPGQGLQFLFEYFSETQRNKGNFPGRFSGRQFSNSRSEMNVSTLELGDSALYLCASSLAGSNTEAFFGQGTRLTVV.

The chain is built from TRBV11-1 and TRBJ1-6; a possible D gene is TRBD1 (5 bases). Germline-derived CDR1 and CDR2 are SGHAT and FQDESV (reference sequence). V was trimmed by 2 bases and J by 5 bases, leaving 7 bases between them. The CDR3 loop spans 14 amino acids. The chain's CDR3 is CASSLQGDNSPLHF. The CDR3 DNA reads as TGTGCCAGCAGCTTACAGGGTGATAATTCACCCCTCCACTTT.

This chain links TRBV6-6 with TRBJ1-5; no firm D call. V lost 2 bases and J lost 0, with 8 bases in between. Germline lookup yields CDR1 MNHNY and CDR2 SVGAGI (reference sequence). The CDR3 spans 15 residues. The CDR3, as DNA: TGTGCCAGCAGTTACGCAGATGCTAGCAATCAGCCCCAGCATTTT. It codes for CASSYADASNQPQHF.

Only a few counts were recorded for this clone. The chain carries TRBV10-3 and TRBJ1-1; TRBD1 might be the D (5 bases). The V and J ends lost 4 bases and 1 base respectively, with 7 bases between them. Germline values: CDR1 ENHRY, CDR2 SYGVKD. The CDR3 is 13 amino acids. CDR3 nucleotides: TGTGCCATCAGTGCTGACAGGAACACTGAAGCTTTCTTT. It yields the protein CAISADRNTEAFF.

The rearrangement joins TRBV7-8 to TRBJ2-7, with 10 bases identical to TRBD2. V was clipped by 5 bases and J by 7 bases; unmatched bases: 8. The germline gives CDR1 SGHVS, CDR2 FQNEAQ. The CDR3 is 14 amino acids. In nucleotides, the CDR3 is TGTGCCAGCAGCCCCGCAGGAGCGGGGGGGGAGCAGTACTTC. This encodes CASSPAGAGGEQYF.

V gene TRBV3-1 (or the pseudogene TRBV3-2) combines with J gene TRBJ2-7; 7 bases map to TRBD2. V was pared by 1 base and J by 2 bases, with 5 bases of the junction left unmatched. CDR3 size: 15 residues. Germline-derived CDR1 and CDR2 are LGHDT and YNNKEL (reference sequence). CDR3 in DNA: TGTGCCAGCAGCCAAGGGGGGGGATTCACCTACGAGCAGTACTTC. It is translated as CASSQGGGFTYEQYF.

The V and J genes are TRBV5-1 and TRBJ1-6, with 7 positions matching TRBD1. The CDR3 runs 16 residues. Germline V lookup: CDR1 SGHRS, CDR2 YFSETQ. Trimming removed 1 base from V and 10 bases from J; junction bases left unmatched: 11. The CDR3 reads CASSLSAGGKDSPLHF. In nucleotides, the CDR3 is TGCGCCAGCAGCTTGTCTGCAGGGGGTAAAGACTCACCCCTCCACTTT.

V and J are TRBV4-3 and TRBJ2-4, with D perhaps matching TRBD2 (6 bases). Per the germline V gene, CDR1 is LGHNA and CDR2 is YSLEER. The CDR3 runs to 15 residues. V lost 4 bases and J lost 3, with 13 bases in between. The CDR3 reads CASSPGSGVKNIQYF. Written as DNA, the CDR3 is TGCGCCAGCAGCCCTGGTTCGGGGGTCAAAAACATTCAGTACTTC.

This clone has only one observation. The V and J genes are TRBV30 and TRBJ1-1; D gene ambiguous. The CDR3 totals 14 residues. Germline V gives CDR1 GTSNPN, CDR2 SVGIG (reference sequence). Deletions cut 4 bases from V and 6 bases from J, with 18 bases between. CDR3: CAWTEKGGIAEAFF. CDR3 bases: TGTGCCTGGACCGAAAAGGGAGGGATCGCTGAAGCTTTCTTT.

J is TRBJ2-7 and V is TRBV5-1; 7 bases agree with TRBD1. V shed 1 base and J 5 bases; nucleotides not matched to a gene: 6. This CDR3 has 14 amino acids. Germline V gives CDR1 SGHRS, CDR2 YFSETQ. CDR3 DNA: TGCGCCAGCAGCTTGAGACAGGGTTCCCACGAGCAGTACTTC. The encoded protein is CASSLRQGSHEQYF.

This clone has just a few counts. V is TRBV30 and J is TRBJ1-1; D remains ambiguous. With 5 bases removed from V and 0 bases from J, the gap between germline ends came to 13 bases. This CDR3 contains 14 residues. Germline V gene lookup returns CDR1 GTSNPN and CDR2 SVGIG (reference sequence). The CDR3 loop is CAWPYAGMNTEAFF. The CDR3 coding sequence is TGTGCCTGGCCATATGCGGGAATGAACACTGAAGCTTTCTTT.

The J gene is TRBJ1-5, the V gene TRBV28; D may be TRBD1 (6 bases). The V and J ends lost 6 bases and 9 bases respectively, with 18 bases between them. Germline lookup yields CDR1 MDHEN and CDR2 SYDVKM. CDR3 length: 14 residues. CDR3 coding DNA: TGTGCCAGCAGGTCGGGACACTGGACCCTGCCCCAGCATTTT. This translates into CASRSGHWTLPQHF.

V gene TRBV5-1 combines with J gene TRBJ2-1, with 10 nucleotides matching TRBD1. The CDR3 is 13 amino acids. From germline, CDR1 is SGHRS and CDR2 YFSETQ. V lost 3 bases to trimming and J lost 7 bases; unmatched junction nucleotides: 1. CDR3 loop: CASSWGQGNEQFF. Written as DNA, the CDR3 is TGCGCCAGCAGCTGGGGACAGGGGAATGAGCAGTTCTTC.

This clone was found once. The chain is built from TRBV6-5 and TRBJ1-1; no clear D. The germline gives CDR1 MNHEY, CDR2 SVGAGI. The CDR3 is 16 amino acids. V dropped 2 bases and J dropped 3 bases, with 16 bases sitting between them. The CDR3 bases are TGTGCCAGCAGTTACATAAGAGTTGGCGGGGACACTGAAGCTTTCTTT. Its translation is CASSYIRVGGDTEAFF.

CDR3 amino acids: CASSPHLPSGGLYEQYF. The CDR3 nucleotides read TGTGCCAGCAGCCCCCACCTCCCTAGCGGGGGGCTCTACGAGCAGTACTTC. This rearrangement joins TRBV7-8 to TRBJ2-7; the match to TRBD2 covers 11 bases. The CDR3 sequence is 17 residues long. V was pared by 5 bases and J by 3 bases, with 12 bases of the junction left unmatched. Germline V gene sequence: CDR1 SGHVS, CDR2 FQNEAQ. The full variable domain, rest sourced from reference TRBV7-8 and TRBJ2-7, is GAGVSQSPRYKVAKRGQDVALRCDPISGHVSLFWYQQALGQGPEFLTYFQNEAQLDKSGLPSDRFFAERPEGSVSTLKIQRTQQEDSAVYLCASSPHLPSGGLYEQYFGPGTRLTVT.

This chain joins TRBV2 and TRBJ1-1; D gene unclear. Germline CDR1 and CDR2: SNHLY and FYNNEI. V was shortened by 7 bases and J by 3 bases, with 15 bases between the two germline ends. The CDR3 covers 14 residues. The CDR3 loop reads CASKARDPYTEAFF. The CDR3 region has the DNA TGTGCCAGCAAAGCGAGGGATCCTTACACTGAAGCTTTCTTT.

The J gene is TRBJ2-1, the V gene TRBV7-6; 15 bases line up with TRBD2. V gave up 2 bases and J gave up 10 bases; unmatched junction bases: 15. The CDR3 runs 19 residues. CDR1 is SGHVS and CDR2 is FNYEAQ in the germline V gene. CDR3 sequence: CASSLSVARGTSGGFEQFF. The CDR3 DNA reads TGTGCCAGCAGCTTATCGGTCGCTAGGGGGACTAGCGGGGGGTTCGAGCAGTTCTTC.

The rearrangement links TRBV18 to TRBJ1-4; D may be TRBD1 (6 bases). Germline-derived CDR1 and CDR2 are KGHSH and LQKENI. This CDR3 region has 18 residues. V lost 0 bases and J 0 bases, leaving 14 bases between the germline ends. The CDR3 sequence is CASSPPRGSTATNEKLFF. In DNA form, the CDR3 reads TGTGCCAGCTCACCACCGAGGGGGAGCACAGCAACTAATGAAAAACTGTTTTTT.

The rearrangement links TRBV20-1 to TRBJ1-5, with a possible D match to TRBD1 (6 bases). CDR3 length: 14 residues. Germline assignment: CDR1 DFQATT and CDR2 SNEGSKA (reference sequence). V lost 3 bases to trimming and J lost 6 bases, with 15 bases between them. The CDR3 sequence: CSASGSTGFQPQHF. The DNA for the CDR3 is TGCAGTGCTAGTGGGTCGACAGGTTTTCAGCCCCAGCATTTT.

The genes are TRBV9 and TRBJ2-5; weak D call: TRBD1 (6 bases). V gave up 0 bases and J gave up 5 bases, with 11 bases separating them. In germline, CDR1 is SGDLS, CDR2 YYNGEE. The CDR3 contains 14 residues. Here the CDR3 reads CASSVVPGVETQYF. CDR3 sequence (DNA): TGTGCCAGCAGCGTAGTCCCAGGGGTCGAGACCCAGTACTTC.

CDR3 DNA sequence: TGTGCCAGCAGCCAAGGGGCGGGGGAGTCCTACGAGCAGTACTTC. Protein sequence: CASSQGAGESYEQYF. V and J are TRBV4-2 and TRBJ2-7; TRBD2 matches at 7 bases. Germline lookup yields CDR1 LGHNA and CDR2 YNFKEQ. The CDR3 is 15 residues long. Trimming at V came to 1 base and at J to 1 base, leaving 4 bases not matched to a gene.

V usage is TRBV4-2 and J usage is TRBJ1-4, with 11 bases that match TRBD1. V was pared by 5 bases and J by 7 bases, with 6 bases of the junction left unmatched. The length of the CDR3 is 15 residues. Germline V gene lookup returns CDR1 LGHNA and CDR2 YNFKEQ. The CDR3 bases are TGTGCCAGCAGCATTTCCGGGACAGGGGGTGAAAAACTGTTTTTT. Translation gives CASSISGTGGEKLFF.

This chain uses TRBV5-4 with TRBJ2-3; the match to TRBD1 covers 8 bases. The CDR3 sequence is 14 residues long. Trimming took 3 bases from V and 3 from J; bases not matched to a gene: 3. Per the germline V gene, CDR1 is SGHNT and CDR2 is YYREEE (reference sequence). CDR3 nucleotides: TGTGCCAGCAGCTCCCAGGGGGCGACAGATACGCAGTATTTT. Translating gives CASSSQGATDTQYF.

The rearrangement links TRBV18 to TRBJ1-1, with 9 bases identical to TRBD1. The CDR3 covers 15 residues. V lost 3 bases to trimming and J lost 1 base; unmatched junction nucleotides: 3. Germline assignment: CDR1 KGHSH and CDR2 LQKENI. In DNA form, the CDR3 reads TGTGCCAGCTCACCCACGGGACAGGGGAACACTGAAGCTTTCTTT. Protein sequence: CASSPTGQGNTEAFF.

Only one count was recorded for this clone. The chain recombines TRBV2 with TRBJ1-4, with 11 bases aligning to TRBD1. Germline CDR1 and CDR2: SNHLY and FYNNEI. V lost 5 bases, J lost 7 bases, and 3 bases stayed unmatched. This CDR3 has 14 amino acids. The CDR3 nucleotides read TGTGCCAGCAGTCCGGACAGGGGGCTTGAAAAACTGTTTTTT. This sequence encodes CASSPDRGLEKLFF. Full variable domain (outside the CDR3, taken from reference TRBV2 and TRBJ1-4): EPEVTQTPSHQVTQMGQEVILRCVPISNHLYFYWYRQILGQKVEFLVSFYNNEISEKSEIFDDQFSVERPDGSNFTLKIRSTKLEDSAMYFCASSPDRGLEKLFFGSGTQLSVL.

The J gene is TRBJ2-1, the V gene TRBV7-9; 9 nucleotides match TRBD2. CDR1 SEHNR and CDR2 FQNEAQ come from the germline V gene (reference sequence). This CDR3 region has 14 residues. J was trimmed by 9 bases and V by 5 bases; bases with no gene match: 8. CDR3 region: CASSRSGGPGEQFF. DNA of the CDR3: TGTGCCAGCAGCCGAAGCGGGGGGCCCGGTGAGCAGTTCTTC.

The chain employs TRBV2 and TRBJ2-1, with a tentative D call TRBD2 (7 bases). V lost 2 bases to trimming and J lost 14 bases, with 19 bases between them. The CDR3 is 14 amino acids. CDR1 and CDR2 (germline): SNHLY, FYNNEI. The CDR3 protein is CASSETPGGPPKFF. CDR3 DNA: TGTGCCAGCAGTGAAACTCCGGGGGGCCCGCCGAAGTTCTTC. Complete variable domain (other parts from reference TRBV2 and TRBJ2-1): EPEVTQTPSHQVTQMGQEVILRCVPISNHLYFYWYRQILGQKVEFLVSFYNNEISEKSEIFDDQFSVERPDGSNFTLKIRSTKLEDSAMYFCASSETPGGPPKFFGPGTRLTVL.

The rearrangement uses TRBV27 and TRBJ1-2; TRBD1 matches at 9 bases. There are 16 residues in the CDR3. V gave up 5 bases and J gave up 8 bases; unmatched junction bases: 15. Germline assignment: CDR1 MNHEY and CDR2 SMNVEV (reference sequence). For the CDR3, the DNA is TGTGCCAGCAGTCAAAAACAGGGGGCACGTGCTGAGGGCTACACCTTC. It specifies CASSQKQGARAEGYTF.

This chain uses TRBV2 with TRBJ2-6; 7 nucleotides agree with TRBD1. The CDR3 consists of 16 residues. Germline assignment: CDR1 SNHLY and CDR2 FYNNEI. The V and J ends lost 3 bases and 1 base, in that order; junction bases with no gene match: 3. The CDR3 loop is CASSEPRGSGANVLTF. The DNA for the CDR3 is TGTGCCAGCAGTGAGCCCAGGGGGTCTGGGGCCAACGTCCTGACTTTC.

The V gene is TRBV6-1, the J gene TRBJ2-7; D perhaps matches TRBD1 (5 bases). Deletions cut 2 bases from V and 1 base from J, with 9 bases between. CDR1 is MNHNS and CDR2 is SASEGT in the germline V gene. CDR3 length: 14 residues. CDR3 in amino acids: CASSERRASYEQYF. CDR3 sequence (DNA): TGTGCCAGCAGTGAACGCAGGGCTTCCTACGAGCAGTACTTC.